These 18 T cell receptor beta chains share one sample of origin, sequenced in a study of early T cells in non-severe SARS-CoV-2 infection. A single record per CDR3 protein comes from TCRdb applying MiXCR to the 5' RACE reads. Among about 80,000 distinct CDR3 sequences listed, 9.5% to 15% were seen once. The specimen comprised whole blood, sampled at baseline. The receptor source for this set is an adult who was a healthcare worker with PCR-confirmed SARS-CoV-2 infection or an uninfected control (not recorded which). The donor label of this sample is uncertain.

This chain joins TRBV18 and TRBJ1-1; no clear D gene. Trimming removed 5 bases at V and 3 bases at J, with 10 bases between. The CDR3 has 13 residues. CDR1 is KGHSH, CDR2 LQKENI, per germline. The CDR3 DNA reads as TGTGCCAGCTCATTTGGACGGGACACTGAAGCTTTCTTT. Its translation is CASSFGRDTEAFF.

V usage is TRBV2 and J usage is TRBJ2-7; D is unclear. Germline-derived CDR1 and CDR2 are SNHLY and FYNNEI. The germline V and J ends were trimmed by 3 bases and 2 bases, with 11 bases remaining between them. The CDR3 is made up of 14 amino acids. CDR3 in DNA: TGTGCCAGCAGTGAGCGTCTTAAGCCCTACGAGCAGTACTTC. It yields the protein CASSERLKPYEQYF. Looking up the rest from reference TRBV2 and TRBJ2-7 gives the full variable domain: EPEVTQTPSHQVTQMGQEVILRCVPISNHLYFYWYRQILGQKVEFLVSFYNNEISEKSEIFDDQFSVERPDGSNFTLKIRSTKLEDSAMYFCASSERLKPYEQYFGPGTRLTVT.

There are many counts of this clonotype. This chain links TRBV20-1 with TRBJ2-1; no definite D call. The CDR3 runs 11 residues. Trimming pared 1 base from V and 10 bases from J, leaving 8 bases between. Germline lookup yields CDR1 DFQATT and CDR2 SNEGSKA (reference sequence). The CDR3 DNA is TGCAGTGCTAGAGCGAACACCGAGCAGTTCTTC. This codes for CSARANTEQFF.

The chain recombines TRBV7-2 with TRBJ2-3, with D perhaps TRBD2 (5 bases). This CDR3 has 15 amino acids. The V end was cut by 5 bases, the J end by 5 bases, with 17 bases between. Germline values: CDR1 SGHTA, CDR2 FQGNSA. The CDR3 region is CASSPPGGRGDTQYF. The CDR3 DNA is TGTGCCAGCAGCCCGCCCGGAGGTCGGGGAGATACGCAGTATTTT.

There are a few counts of this clonotype. The chain carries TRBV7-2 and TRBJ2-5; D remains ambiguous. The length of the CDR3 is 13 residues. With 3 bases removed from V and 1 base from J, the gap between germline ends came to 6 bases. Germline-derived CDR1 and CDR2 are SGHTA and FQGNSA. CDR3 in amino acids: CASSFVGQETQYF. The DNA of the CDR3 is TGTGCCAGCAGCTTCGTCGGCCAAGAGACCCAGTACTTC.

This clonotype was observed a few times. J is TRBJ1-1 and V is TRBV4-3; D is perhaps TRBD1 (6 bases). Germline V gene data show CDR1 as LGHNA and CDR2 as YSLEER. This CDR3 contains 18 residues. V lost 4 bases and J lost 1, with 22 bases in between. The CDR3 DNA follows: TGCGCCAGCAGCCCAATATCAGGGCAGGGGAATGAGAACACTGAAGCTTTCTTT. Amino acids: CASSPISGQGNENTEAFF.

The rearrangement uses TRBV20-1 and TRBJ2-3, with 7 bases lining up with TRBD1. Germline V CDR1 and CDR2: DFQATT, SNEGSKA (reference sequence). The V segment lost 5 bases and the J segment 5 bases; nucleotides outside the gene matches: 4. The CDR3 is made up of 12 amino acids. The CDR3 is CSAEGGEDTQYF. In DNA, the CDR3 is TGCAGTGCTGAAGGGGGCGAAGATACGCAGTATTTT.

Ten or more counts support this clonotype. In DNA form, the CDR3 reads TGTGCCAGTACCGCGACTAGCGGGATAGAGGCAGAGACCCAGTACTTC. Translated, it gives CASTATSGIEAETQYF. V gene TRBV19 combines with J gene TRBJ2-5, with 11 nucleotides matching TRBD2. Germline-derived CDR1 and CDR2 are LNHDA and SQIVND (reference sequence). The CDR3 has 16 amino acids. With V trimmed by 7 bases and J by 4 bases, 11 bases remained unmatched.

In this sample, this clonotype turned up a few times. The V call is TRBV10-2, the J call TRBJ2-1; D possibly matches TRBD1 or TRBD2 (5 bases each). The CDR3 loop spans 15 amino acids. CDR1 is WSHSY, CDR2 SAAADI, per germline. V lost 7 bases and J 4 bases, leaving 17 bases between the germline ends. The CDR3 DNA is TGCGCCAGCAACACCGGGATGGGGGTGTACAATGAGCAGTTCTTC. Protein product: CASNTGMGVYNEQFF.

This clonotype was seen at least ten times. The chain carries TRBV11-2 and TRBJ1-1; D may be TRBD1 (5 bases). Germline CDR1 is SGHAT and CDR2 is FQNNGV. V lost 0 bases and J lost 13, with 18 bases in between. This CDR3 comprises 14 residues. CDR3 amino acids: CASSLDRGLDIGFF. The CDR3 DNA is TGTGCCAGCAGCTTAGATCGGGGCCTAGACATAGGTTTCTTT.

This clonotype was observed at least ten times. The chain has TRBV4-2 and TRBJ2-7; TRBD2 might be the D (6 bases). Trimming took 1 base from V and 0 from J, leaving 16 bases between them. Looked up from germline, CDR1 is LGHNA and CDR2 is YNFKEQ. The CDR3 covers 17 residues. The DNA for the CDR3 is TGTGCCAGCAGCCAAGGGGCCTTAGCGGCAAGCTCCTACGAGCAGTACTTC. It translates to CASSQGALAASSYEQYF.

This clonotype was detected once. The chain has TRBV29-1 and TRBJ1-1, with a tentative D call TRBD1 (5 bases). V lost 4 bases and J 8 bases, leaving 20 bases between the germline ends. This CDR3 has 14 amino acids. Germline V CDR1 and CDR2: SQVTM, ANQGSEA. CDR3 nucleotide sequence: TGCAGCGTTGGGGGACCCACACCGGGCTGGGAAGCTTTCTTT. Translation: CSVGGPTPGWEAFF. The full variable domain, in which reference TRBV29-1 and TRBJ1-1 provide the parts outside the CDR3, is SAVISQKPSRDICQRGTSLTIQCQVDSQVTMMFWYRQQPGQSLTLIATANQGSEATYESGFVIDKFPISRPNLTFSTLTVSNMSPEDSSIYLCSVGGPTPGWEAFFGQGTRLTVV.

The chain employs TRBV6-6 and TRBJ2-7, with 9 bases lining up with TRBD2. CDR3 length: 15 residues. After removal of 5 bases from V and 4 bases from J, the junction contained 9 bases not matched to a gene. CDR1 MNHNY and CDR2 SVGAGI come from the germline V gene (reference sequence). CDR3 coding DNA: TGTGCCAGCAGTGAGACGACTACTAGCGGGTACGAGCAGTACTTC. Protein product: CASSETTTSGYEQYF.

V and J are TRBV12-3 or TRBV12-4 and TRBJ2-3, with 9 bases lining up with TRBD2. The length of the CDR3 is 17 residues. J gave up 0 bases and V 6 bases, and 10 bases lay outside the gene matches. As DNA, the CDR3 is TGTGCCAGCAGCTCCCGGTTAGCGGGGGCCAGCACAGATACGCAGTATTTT. It translates to CASSSRLAGASTDTQYF.

The chain recombines TRBV15 with TRBJ1-1; 9 bases are a match to TRBD1. Germline values: CDR1 LNHNV, CDR2 YYDKDF (reference sequence). Germline trimming cut 3 bases from V and 3 bases from J; bases unmatched to any gene: 8. The length of the CDR3 is 16 residues. The CDR3 nucleotides are TGTGCCACCAGCAGTGATAGGACAGGGGAATACACTGAAGCTTTCTTT. Protein: CATSSDRTGEYTEAFF.

In this sample, this clonotype turned up many times. The chain uses TRBV4-2 and TRBJ2-7; D is perhaps TRBD2 (6 bases). The germline gives CDR1 LGHNA, CDR2 YNFKEQ. The V end lost 2 bases, the J end lost 2 bases, and 16 bases lay between the germline ends. The CDR3 spans 16 residues. The CDR3 region has the DNA TGTGCCAGCAGCCAATTGGGTCGCGGGGAGACCTACGAGCAGTACTTC. As protein: CASSQLGRGETYEQYF.

The chain employs TRBV20-1 and TRBJ1-2, with unresolved D. Germline CDR1 is DFQATT and CDR2 is SNEGSKA (reference sequence). CDR3 length: 9 residues. V shed 3 bases and J shed 12 bases, with 8 bases lying between them. CDR3 in DNA: TGCAGTGCTAGGAGGCTCGACACCTTC. This codes for CSARRLDTF.

This clonotype was observed many times. The chain combines TRBV2 with TRBJ2-1; D may be TRBD2 (5 bases). This CDR3 region has 15 residues. The V end lost 6 bases, the J end lost 2 bases, and 14 bases lay between the germline ends. The germline gives CDR1 SNHLY, CDR2 FYNNEI. The chain's CDR3 is CASRRGDYAYNEQFF. CDR3 DNA sequence: TGTGCCAGCAGAAGAGGAGACTACGCCTACAATGAGCAGTTCTTC.